These 26 T cell receptor beta chains were sequenced from one sample in a study of response to subunit inactivated influenza vaccine. TCRdb independently ran MiXCR on the RT-PCR reads; one entry per CDR3 protein. In the table there are about 610,000 distinct CDR3 sequences, 14% of which are singletons. The sequences come from PBMCs from blood, collected less than 13 days after vaccination. The source of these receptors is a man in his fifties or sixties who received an inactivated influenza vaccine.

There are many counts of this clonotype. V and J are TRBV10-3 and TRBJ1-5, with D possibly matching TRBD1 (5 bases). The V gene's germline CDR1 is ENHRY and CDR2 SYGVKD. V was pared by 6 bases and J by 1 base, with 7 bases between. The CDR3 is 13 residues long. The DNA of the CDR3 is TGTGCCATCAGAGACAGCAGCAATCAGCCCCAGCATTTT. Translating it yields CAIRDSSNQPQHF.

This clonotype was observed at least ten times. The CDR3 is CASSLGAGGVKEKLFF. CDR3 coding DNA: TGTGCCAGCAGCTTAGGGGCGGGGGGGGTAAAGGAAAAACTGTTTTTT. The chain employs TRBV7-8 and TRBJ1-4; TRBD1 is a possible D gene (5 bases). CDR3 length: 16 residues. Trimming took 1 base from V and 8 from J, leaving 17 bases between them. Germline CDR1 reads SGHVS; CDR2 reads FQNEAQ.

This clonotype was observed many times. The chain is built from TRBV12-3 or TRBV12-4 and TRBJ2-3; 10 positions match TRBD2. J gave up 0 bases and V 6 bases, and 3 bases lay outside the gene matches. The length of the CDR3 is 15 residues. The CDR3 bases are TGTGCCAGCAGCTCTAGCGGGGGTAGCACAGATACGCAGTATTTT. Translated, it gives CASSSSGGSTDTQYF.

This clonotype was found a few times. The CDR3 here is CASSYSSWGETQYF. The CDR3 DNA reads as TGTGCCAGCAGTTACTCGTCTTGGGGTGAGACCCAGTACTTC. The rearrangement uses TRBV6-5 and TRBJ2-5; D is uncertain. Germline CDR1 reads MNHEY; CDR2 reads SVGAGI. CDR3 length: 14 amino acids. Trimming left V 0 bases short and J 5 bases short, with 10 bases between.

V gene TRBV5-1 combines with J gene TRBJ2-7; D remains unclear. This CDR3 spans 15 amino acids. V was pared by 3 bases and J by 0 bases, with 13 bases between. Per germline, CDR1 SGHRS and CDR2 YFSETQ. The CDR3 loop is CASSSDPSSSYEQYF. CDR3 DNA sequence: TGCGCCAGCAGCTCGGACCCTTCCAGCTCCTACGAGCAGTACTTC.

This chain uses TRBV11-2 with TRBJ2-3; D ambiguous. The ends were cut back, 4 bases at V and 1 base at J, with 15 bases in the middle. The CDR3 runs 16 residues. CDR1 is SGHAT and CDR2 is FQNNGV in the germline V gene. Here the CDR3 reads CASSSLLDPRTDTQYF. CDR3 DNA: TGTGCCAGCAGCTCCTTACTGGATCCGCGCACAGATACGCAGTATTTT. Full variable domain (missing parts from reference TRBV11-2 and TRBJ2-3): EAGVAQSPRYKIIEKRQSVAFWCNPISGHATLYWYQQILGQGPKLLIQFQNNGVVDDSQLPKDRFSAERLKGVDSTLKIQPAKLEDSAVYLCASSSLLDPRTDTQYFGPGTRLTVL.

V usage is TRBV12-3 or TRBV12-4 and J usage is TRBJ1-2, with TRBD1 matching over 7 bases. The ends lost 2 bases at V and 5 bases at J; junction bases unmatched: 8. The CDR3 has 15 residues. The CDR3 DNA reads as TGTGCCAGCAGTTTAAAGCGGGACAGCCCTTATGGCTACACCTTC. The encoded protein is CASSLKRDSPYGYTF.

This clonotype occurred many times. V and J are TRBV7-9 and TRBJ2-1; 11 nucleotides match TRBD1. With 4 bases clipped from V and 5 bases from J, the junction kept 7 bases outside the gene matches. The V gene's germline CDR1 is SEHNR and CDR2 FQNEAQ (reference sequence). This CDR3 comprises 16 residues. The CDR3 region has the DNA TGTGCCAGCAGCTCCCGGGACAGGGGGTTTAACAATGAGCAGTTCTTC. Protein: CASSSRDRGFNNEQFF.

The chain recombines TRBV5-1 with TRBJ2-1; TRBD2 matches 7 bases. Losses at the gene ends were 1 base for V and 0 bases for J; bases not matched to a gene: 7. The CDR3 runs to 17 residues. Per the germline V gene, CDR1 is SGHRS and CDR2 is YFSETQ. The CDR3 protein is CASSLTPGGGSYNEQFF. CDR3 nucleotides: TGCGCCAGCAGCTTGACCCCTGGCGGGGGCTCCTACAATGAGCAGTTCTTC.

This clonotype was seen many times. This rearrangement joins TRBV20-1 to TRBJ1-2; D is possibly TRBD1 (5 bases). Germline values: CDR1 DFQATT, CDR2 SNEGSKA (reference sequence). The length of the CDR3 is 12 residues. Trimming removed 6 bases at V and 7 bases at J, with 15 bases between. The CDR3 DNA reads as TGCAGTGCCCTCGGAGGGGCAGGTGGCTACACCTTC. Translation: CSALGGAGGYTF.

The rearrangement uses TRBV2 and TRBJ2-7; 7 bases are a match to TRBD1. V shed 6 bases, J shed 1 base, and the junction held 6 bases outside the gene matches. This CDR3 comprises 14 residues. Germline V CDR1 and CDR2: SNHLY, FYNNEI. The CDR3 protein is CASSKGQVSYEQYF. CDR3 DNA sequence: TGTGCCAGCAGCAAAGGACAGGTTTCCTACGAGCAGTACTTC.

This clonotype has ten or more counts. The V call is TRBV7-2, the J call TRBJ2-7; TRBD1 matches 9 bases. This CDR3 region has 14 residues. V shed 6 bases, J shed 2 bases, and the junction held 5 bases outside the gene matches. Germline V lookup: CDR1 SGHTA, CDR2 FQGNSA. CDR3 bases: TGTGCCAGCAGTTCTCGACAGGGGGCCTACGAGCAGTACTTC. This gives the protein CASSSRQGAYEQYF.

This CDR3 reads CASSHTGTERDTQYF. DNA for the CDR3: TGCGCCAGCAGCCATACCGGGACAGAGAGGGATACGCAGTATTTT. The chain combines TRBV4-3 with TRBJ2-3, with 7 positions matching TRBD1. Germline values: CDR1 LGHNA, CDR2 YSLEER. V gave up 3 bases and J gave up 6 bases; unmatched junction bases: 9. The CDR3 consists of 15 residues.

V and J are TRBV18 and TRBJ2-1; D is uncertain. V gave up 3 bases and J gave up 1 base, with 13 bases separating them. This CDR3 is 16 amino acids long. The germline V gene encodes CDR1 KGHSH and CDR2 LQKENI. The CDR3 DNA follows: TGTGCCAGCTCACCCCTTAAATTAGCTTCCTACAATGAGCAGTTCTTC. It specifies CASSPLKLASYNEQFF. The full variable domain, completed using reference TRBV18 and TRBJ2-1, is NAGVMQNPRHLVRRRGQEARLRCSPMKGHSHVYWYRQLPEEGLKFMVYLQKENIIDESGMPKERFSAEFPKEGPSILRIQQVVRGDSAAYFCASSPLKLASYNEQFFGPGTRLTVL.

This clonotype was recorded a few times. This rearrangement joins TRBV6-5 to TRBJ2-2; D tentatively fits TRBD1 or TRBD2 (6 bases each). This CDR3 has 16 amino acids. Germline assignment: CDR1 MNHEY and CDR2 SVGAGI. V lost 0 bases, J lost 4 bases, and 12 bases lay in between. CDR3 sequence (DNA): TGTGCCAGCAGTTACTCCGGGGGCAGGGGCACCGGGGAGCTGTTTTTT. This gives the protein CASSYSGGRGTGELFF.

The chain recombines TRBV19 with TRBJ2-2; D may be TRBD2 (6 bases). Trimming shortened V by 0 bases and J by 7 bases, and 9 bases separated the two germline ends. The germline V gene has CDR1 LNHDA and CDR2 SQIVND (reference sequence). The CDR3 totals 14 residues. CDR3 residues: CASSIDAGNGELFF. The CDR3 coding sequence is TGTGCCAGTAGTATAGATGCGGGGAACGGGGAGCTGTTTTTT.

The chain recombines TRBV7-2 with TRBJ2-1, with D uncertain. The CDR3 has 12 amino acids. Germline CDR1 and CDR2: SGHTA and FQGNSA. V was pared by 6 bases and J by 9 bases, with 12 bases between. CDR3 bases: TGTGCCAGCAGTTTAATTATGGGTGAGCAGTTCTTC. It codes for CASSLIMGEQFF.

There are a few counts of this clonotype. This chain connects TRBV20-1 to TRBJ2-2, with TRBD2 matching 10 bases. The CDR3 runs 16 residues. J lost 7 bases, V lost 6 bases, and 14 bases had no gene match. Germline-derived CDR1 and CDR2 are DFQATT and SNEGSKA (reference sequence). CDR3 sequence reads: CSAAGSSGSFIGELFF. In nucleotides, the CDR3 is TGCAGTGCCGCGGGGTCTAGCGGGAGTTTCATCGGGGAGCTGTTTTTT.

DNA for the CDR3: TGTGCCAGCAGCGCTCACCCTCAGGGGACACCTAACTCCGAGCAGTACTTC. Translating it yields CASSAHPQGTPNSEQYF. The genes are TRBV9 and TRBJ2-7; possibly TRBD1 for D (6 bases). Trimming removed 3 bases from V and 6 bases from J, with 25 bases in between. Germline lookup yields CDR1 SGDLS and CDR2 YYNGEE. The CDR3 spans 17 residues.

This clonotype has only a few counts. This chain joins TRBV6-5 and TRBJ2-2; TRBD1 aligns across 7 bases. Trimming took 6 bases from V and 7 from J; bases not matched to a gene: 11. This CDR3 is 15 amino acids long. Per germline, CDR1 MNHEY and CDR2 SVGAGI. The CDR3 reads CASSYSGTEGGELFF. The CDR3 nucleotides are TGTGCCAGCAGCTATTCCGGGACAGAAGGCGGGGAGCTGTTTTTT.

V gene TRBV12-3 or TRBV12-4 combines with J gene TRBJ2-6; D is undetermined. The CDR3 has 15 amino acids. The ends were cut back, 5 bases at V and 2 bases at J, with 10 bases in the middle. The DNA for the CDR3 is TGTGCCAGCAGTCCTAACGTCCCTGGGGCCAACGTCCTGACTTTC. As protein: CASSPNVPGANVLTF.

This clonotype was counted between two and nine times. The CDR3 protein is CASSLALTGPDTQYF. Written as DNA, the CDR3 is TGCGCCAGCAGCTTGGCCTTAACAGGGCCAGATACGCAGTATTTT. The rearrangement uses TRBV5-1 and TRBJ2-3; tentative D call: TRBD1 (6 bases). The CDR3 totals 15 residues. Germline V lookup: CDR1 SGHRS, CDR2 YFSETQ. The V and J ends lost 0 bases and 4 bases respectively, with 12 bases between them. The variable domain in full, with the rest retrieved from reference TRBV5-1 and TRBJ2-3, is KAGVTQTPRYLIKTRGQQVTLSCSPISGHRSVSWYQQTPGQGLQFLFEYFSETQRNKGNFPGRFSGRQFSNSRSEMNVSTLELGDSALYLCASSLALTGPDTQYFGPGTRLTVL.

V gene TRBV28 combines with J gene TRBJ1-1; D not certain. The CDR3 contains 16 residues. Trimming left V 5 bases short and J 0 bases short, with 16 bases between. Germline V gene data show CDR1 as MDHEN and CDR2 as SYDVKM. Here the CDR3 DNA reads TGTGCCAGCAGTCTCAACCCCGGACGGCTGAACACTGAAGCTTTCTTT. Translated, it gives CASSLNPGRLNTEAFF. Variable domain in full (rest from reference TRBV28 and TRBJ1-1): DVKVTQSSRYLVKRTGEKVFLECVQDMDHENMFWYRQDPGLGLRLIYFSYDVKMKEKGDIPEGYSVSREKKERFSLILESASTNQTSMYLCASSLNPGRLNTEAFFGQGTRLTVV.

The chain combines TRBV5-1 with TRBJ2-3; unclear D gene. The CDR3 runs 15 residues. Trimming took 0 bases from V and 6 from J, leaving 14 bases between them. In germline, CDR1 is SGHRS, CDR2 YFSETQ. CDR3: CASSLDLGFADTQYF. In nucleotides, the CDR3 is TGCGCCAGCAGCTTGGATCTAGGCTTTGCGGATACGCAGTATTTT.

This clonotype has just a few counts. CDR3 coding DNA: TGCGCCAGCAGCTGGGACACCACCTACGAGCAGTACTTC. It codes for CASSWDTTYEQYF. The chain employs TRBV5-1 and TRBJ2-7; D might be TRBD1 (6 bases). Germline assignment: CDR1 SGHRS and CDR2 YFSETQ. The V gene lost 3 bases and the J gene lost 2 bases, with 9 bases spanning the gap. The CDR3 totals 13 residues.

The chain recombines TRBV6-1 with TRBJ2-3; D ambiguous. The CDR3 is 13 amino acids. Germline CDR1 and CDR2: MNHNS and SASEGT. V lost 7 bases to trimming and J lost 6 bases, with 14 bases between them. CDR3: CASTSVYRDTQYF. The DNA for the CDR3 is TGTGCCAGCACGAGCGTCTACCGCGATACGCAGTATTTT.